This passage covers 24 T cell receptor beta chains from one sample sequenced in a study of T cell clones after liver transplantation. TCRdb keeps only in-frame clones here, not all; method: immunoSEQ multiplex PCR. The sample shows approximately 22,000 clones, approximately 93% of them seen only once. The starting material was CD8+ T cells from blood, obtained less than 27 months after liver transplant. The receptors come from a human patient who received a liver transplant. Among the T cells, some may be from the graft donor.

The genes are TRBV9 and TRBJ2-1; unclear D gene. V was cut by 0 bases and J by 9 bases, with 10 bases left in between. This CDR3 is built from 13 residues. Germline V gene lookup returns CDR1 SGDLS and CDR2 YYNGEE. CDR3 sequence: CASSVVTVGEQFF. The CDR3 DNA reads as TGTGCCAGCAGCGTAGTAACAGTGGGTGAGCAGTTCTTC.

V and J are TRBV7-8 and TRBJ1-2; D may be TRBD1 (5 bases). V was clipped by 1 base and J by 6 bases, with 12 bases between them. CDR1 and CDR2 from the germline V gene are SGHVS and FQNEAQ. The CDR3 covers 14 residues. CDR3 in amino acids: CASSLEWGDHGYTF. The CDR3 DNA follows: TGTGCCAGCAGCTTAGAGTGGGGGGATCATGGCTACACCTTC.

J is TRBJ2-5 and V is TRBV27, with 8 bases lining up with TRBD1. With the DNA end fitting TRBJ2-7 better, the J assignment may be wrong. The CDR3 spans 14 residues. CDR1 MNHEY and CDR2 SMNVEV come from the germline V gene (reference sequence). The CDR3 reads CASSLQGGNYEQYF. The CDR3 DNA reads as TGTGCCAGCAGTCTACAGGGGGGAAACTACGAGCAGTACTTC.

The chain carries TRBV7-9 and TRBJ2-7; D is unclear. Trimming removed 0 bases at V and 4 bases at J, with 4 bases between. The CDR3 has 12 amino acids. Per the germline V gene, CDR1 is SEHNR and CDR2 is FQNEAQ (reference sequence). DNA of the CDR3: TGTGCCAGCAGCTTAGCGACTTACGAGCAGTACTTC. Translation: CASSLATYEQYF.

This sequence joins TRBV5-6 and TRBJ2-1; D might be TRBD1 or TRBD2, each matching 5 bases. V dropped 4 bases and J dropped 10 bases, with 15 bases sitting between them. CDR3 size: 13 residues. Germline CDR1 reads SGHDT; CDR2 reads YYEEEE. CDR3: CASSKNQGEEQFF. The CDR3 DNA is TGTGCCAGCAGCAAAAACCAAGGGGAGGAGCAGTTCTTC.

The gene calls are TRBV19 and TRBJ2-3, with D uncertain. CDR3 length: 14 amino acids. The germline CDR1 and CDR2 sequences are LNHDA and SQIVND (reference sequence). V gave up 1 base and J gave up 6 bases, with 11 bases separating them. CDR3 nucleotide sequence: TGTGCCAGTAGTATAGGTAATCCCAGGGATACGCAGTATTTT. Protein: CASSIGNPRDTQYF.

This chain connects TRBV4-1 to TRBJ2-1; 7 bases align to TRBD2. Germline-derived CDR1 and CDR2 are MGHRA and YSYEKL. The CDR3 extends over 15 amino acids. V dropped 4 bases and J dropped 7; count of bases not matched to a gene: 10. CDR3: CASSPAPAGANEQFF. In nucleotides, the CDR3 is TGCGCCAGCAGCCCAGCCCCCGCGGGAGCGAATGAGCAGTTCTTC.

The rearrangement uses TRBV27 and TRBJ2-1; TRBD2 aligns across 7 bases. Germline V gene data show CDR1 as MNHEY and CDR2 as SMNVEV (reference sequence). The V gene end was trimmed by 2 bases and the J gene end by 9 bases; junction bases not matched to a gene: 10. The CDR3 length is 15 residues. CDR3 region: CASSLEAGVVFEQFF. The CDR3 nucleotides are TGTGCCAGCAGTTTAGAGGCGGGAGTGGTATTTGAGCAGTTCTTC.

This chain joins TRBV29-1 and TRBJ2-1; 7 positions match TRBD2. The J segment lost 5 bases and the V segment lost 1 base, leaving 5 bases of the junction unmatched. The V gene's germline CDR1 is SQVTM and CDR2 ANQGSEA. The CDR3 length is 14 residues. The DNA for the CDR3 is TGCAGCGTTGAAGGGACTAGTAAAGACAATGAGCAGTTCTTC. Amino acid sequence: CSVEGTSKDNEQFF.

The chain is built from TRBV11-2 and TRBJ2-3; 7 nucleotides align to TRBD2. Germline V lookup: CDR1 SGHAT, CDR2 FQNNGV. Trimming at V came to 8 bases and at J to 2 bases, leaving 7 bases not matched to a gene. CDR3 length equals 14 residues. The CDR3 bases are TGTGCCAGCGGGGTGGCGGGAGTCACAGATACGCAGTATTTT. As protein: CASGVAGVTDTQYF.

The V and J genes are TRBV5-1 and TRBJ2-7; D not certain. Trimming took off 1 base at V and 4 bases at J, with 9 bases between the two ends. The CDR3 is made up of 13 amino acids. CDR1 and CDR2 (germline): SGHRS, YFSETQ. The CDR3 DNA sequence: TGCGCCAGCAGCTTGACGGAAGGGTACGAGCAGTACTTC. Its protein product is CASSLTEGYEQYF.

The V call is TRBV27, the J call TRBJ2-1; D unclear. The CDR3 consists of 19 residues. V was cut by 5 bases and J by 2 bases, with 25 bases left in between. Per the germline V gene, CDR1 is MNHEY and CDR2 is SMNVEV (reference sequence). Here the CDR3 DNA reads TGTGCCAGCAGTCTTGACTTCAGGAGTCTCCCGGAAACCTACAATGAGCAGTTCTTC. Encoded protein: CASSLDFRSLPETYNEQFF.

The chain couples TRBV5-4 to TRBJ2-7; TRBD1 matches at 7 bases. V gave up 0 bases and J gave up 0 bases; unmatched junction bases: 3. The length of the CDR3 is 15 residues. Germline V gene sequence: CDR1 SGHNT, CDR2 YYREEE (reference sequence). CDR3 region: CASSLEQGSSYEQYF. The CDR3 DNA is TGTGCCAGCAGCTTGGAACAGGGGTCCTCCTACGAGCAGTACTTC.

V gene TRBV15 combines with J gene TRBJ1-5; weak D call: TRBD1 (5 bases). In germline, CDR1 is LNHNV, CDR2 YYDKDF (reference sequence). V was cut by 0 bases and J by 0 bases, with 15 bases left in between. The CDR3 has 18 amino acids. The CDR3 spells CATSRDGSGGGSNQPQHF. The CDR3 coding sequence is TGTGCCACCAGCAGAGACGGCTCCGGCGGGGGTAGCAATCAGCCCCAGCATTTT.

The chain is built from TRBV15 and TRBJ1-1; a weak D match, TRBD1 (6 bases). CDR3 length: 17 residues. Germline V gene sequence: CDR1 LNHNV, CDR2 YYDKDF (reference sequence). V was clipped by 0 bases and J by 1 base, with 15 bases between them. The CDR3 bases are TGTGCCACCAGCAGAGAGAAAGGGGCGGACAGGAACACTGAAGCTTTCTTT. Translation gives CATSREKGADRNTEAFF.

The chain carries TRBV7-3 and TRBJ2-1; 11 bases align to TRBD2. The CDR3 runs to 16 residues. The ends lost 5 bases at V and 6 bases at J; junction bases unmatched: 9. The V gene's germline CDR1 is SGHTA and CDR2 FQGTGA. The CDR3 protein is CASSLTSGSVSNEQFF. The DNA for the CDR3 is TGTGCCAGCAGCCTCACTAGCGGGAGTGTTTCCAATGAGCAGTTCTTC.

J is TRBJ2-6 and V is TRBV9, with D perhaps matching TRBD1 or TRBD2 (5 bases each). CDR3 length equals 15 residues. V was cut by 3 bases and J by 4 bases, with 11 bases left in between. The germline CDR1 and CDR2 sequences are SGDLS and YYNGEE. Here the CDR3 reads CASSAFGDGANVLTF. The DNA of the CDR3 is TGTGCCAGCAGCGCCTTTGGGGACGGGGCCAACGTCCTGACTTTC.

Note on this clone: Distinct nucleotide sequences in the sample also encode this CDR3. V usage is TRBV27 and J usage is TRBJ2-7, with 7 bases lining up with TRBD2. V was pared by 2 bases and J by 1 base, with 2 bases of the junction left unmatched. The CDR3 loop spans 14 amino acids. Germline assignment: CDR1 MNHEY and CDR2 SMNVEV (reference sequence). The CDR3 region is CASSLAGESYEQYF. The DNA of the CDR3 is TGTGCCAGCAGTTTAGCGGGGGAATCCTACGAGCAGTACTTC.

The chain combines TRBV19 with TRBJ1-1; D gene ambiguous. Trimming took off 0 bases at V and 1 base at J, with 6 bases between the two ends. The CDR3 consists of 14 residues. CDR1 and CDR2 from the germline V gene are LNHDA and SQIVND (reference sequence). Here the CDR3 reads CASSIDGENTEAFF. CDR3 coding DNA: TGTGCCAGTAGTATAGACGGAGAGAACACTGAAGCTTTCTTT.

The V gene is TRBV10-2, the J gene TRBJ2-2; D is undetermined. Germline values: CDR1 WSHSY, CDR2 SAAADI. The CDR3 sequence is 11 residues long. V lost 8 bases and J 7 bases, leaving 8 bases between the germline ends. CDR3: CASEWSGELFF. The CDR3 DNA sequence: TGCGCCAGCGAGTGGAGCGGGGAGCTGTTTTTT.

The V and J genes are TRBV10-2 and TRBJ2-1; TRBD2 matches 8 bases. J lost 2 bases, V lost 7 bases, and 4 bases had no gene match. The length of the CDR3 is 14 residues. CDR1 is WSHSY, CDR2 SAAADI, per germline. The CDR3 loop is CASIRGGTYNEQFF. The DNA for the CDR3 is TGCGCCAGCATTCGGGGGGGGACCTACAATGAGCAGTTCTTC.

The chain joins TRBV28 to TRBJ1-1; no definite D call. Germline V CDR1 and CDR2: MDHEN, SYDVKM. The CDR3 consists of 14 residues. The V and J ends lost 6 bases and 0 bases respectively, with 11 bases between them. CDR3 residues: CASRTDGLNTEAFF. The CDR3 region has the DNA TGTGCCAGCAGGACGGACGGATTGAACACTGAAGCTTTCTTT.

The J gene is TRBJ1-2, the V gene TRBV9; maybe TRBD1 (6 bases). Germline CDR1 is SGDLS and CDR2 is YYNGEE. The CDR3 extends over 12 amino acids. Trimming left V 5 bases short and J 7 bases short, with 12 bases between. The CDR3 DNA reads TGTGCCAGCAGTTCCACAGGGCCTGGCTACACCTTC. The encoded protein is CASSSTGPGYTF.

The chain employs TRBV5-4 and TRBJ2-3; weak D call: TRBD1 (6 bases). The CDR3 spans 15 residues. V lost 2 bases and J 1 base, leaving 11 bases between the germline ends. Germline V gene sequence: CDR1 SGHNT, CDR2 YYREEE (reference sequence). The CDR3 sequence is CASSLGQSGTDTQYF. The CDR3 DNA reads TGTGCCAGCAGCTTAGGACAGTCGGGCACAGATACGCAGTATTTT. The full variable domain, with the rest looked up from reference TRBV5-4 and TRBJ2-3, is ETGVTQSPTHLIKTRGQQVTLRCSSQSGHNTVSWYQQALGQGPQFIFQYYREEENGRGNFPPRFSGLQFPNYSSELNVNALELDDSALYLCASSLGQSGTDTQYFGPGTRLTVL.